At least ten counts were recorded for the clone carrying this T cell receptor (beta chain). The antigen is unknown. The CDR3 consists of 14 residues. The V gene end was trimmed by 3 bases and the J gene end by 7 bases; junction bases not matched to a gene: 3. Germline V gene sequence: CDR1 SGHVS, CDR2 FQNEAQ. The data were taken from a study of identical twins. Study observations and caveats: Analyses based on zero insertions could be partly confounded by invariant MAIT and iNKT cells.

TCRdb re-called the 5' RACE reads through MiXCR, storing one row per CDR3 protein. The sample shows around 370,000 distinct CDR3 sequences, roughly 10% of them seen only once. This clonotype was sampled from a woman aged 50 to 65 in good health. The chain employs TRBV7-8 and TRBJ1-4; 9 bases align to TRBD1. Sequencing input: naive T cells sorted from blood. In DNA, the CDR3 is TGTGCCAGCAGCTTTACAGGGGGCTCTGAAAAACTGTTTTTT. Its translation: CASSFTGGSEKLFF.